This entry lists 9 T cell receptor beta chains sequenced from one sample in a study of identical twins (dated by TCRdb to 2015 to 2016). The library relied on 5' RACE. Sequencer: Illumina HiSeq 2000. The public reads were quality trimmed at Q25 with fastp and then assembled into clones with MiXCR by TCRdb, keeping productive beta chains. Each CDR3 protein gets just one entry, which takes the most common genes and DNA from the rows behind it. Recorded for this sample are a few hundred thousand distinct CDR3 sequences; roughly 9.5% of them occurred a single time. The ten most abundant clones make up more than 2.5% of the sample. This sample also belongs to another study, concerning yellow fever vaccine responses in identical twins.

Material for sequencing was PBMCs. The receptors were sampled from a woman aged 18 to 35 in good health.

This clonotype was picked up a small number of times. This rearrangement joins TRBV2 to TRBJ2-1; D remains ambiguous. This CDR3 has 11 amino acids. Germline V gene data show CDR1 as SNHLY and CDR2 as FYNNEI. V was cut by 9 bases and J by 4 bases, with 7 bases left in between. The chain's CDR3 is CASLKYNEQFF. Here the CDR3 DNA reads TGTGCCAGTCTAAAGTACAATGAGCAGTTCTTC. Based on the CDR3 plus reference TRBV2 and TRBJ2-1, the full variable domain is EPEVTQTPSHQVTQMGQEVILRCVPISNHLYFYWYRQILGQKVEFLVSFYNNEISEKSEIFDDQFSVERPDGSNFTLKIRSTKLEDSAMYFCASLKYNEQFFGPGTRLTVL.

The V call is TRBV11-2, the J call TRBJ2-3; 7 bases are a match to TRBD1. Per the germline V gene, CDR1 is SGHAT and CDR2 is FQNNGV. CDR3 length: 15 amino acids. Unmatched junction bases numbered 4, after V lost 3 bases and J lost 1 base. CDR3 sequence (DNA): TGTGCCAGCAGCTTTCCGACAGGGCGCACAGATACGCAGTATTTT. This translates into CASSFPTGRTDTQYF.

The CDR3 nucleotides are TGTGCCAGCAGTTTATGGGCTGCCCAAGAGACCCAGTACTTC. Its protein is CASSLWAAQETQYF. The chain joins TRBV7-2 to TRBJ2-5; the D is unclear. Germline CDR1 is SGHTA and CDR2 is FQGNSA. The CDR3 contains 14 residues. Between the trimmed V and J ends, which lost 6 bases and 1 base, there was a span of 12 bases.

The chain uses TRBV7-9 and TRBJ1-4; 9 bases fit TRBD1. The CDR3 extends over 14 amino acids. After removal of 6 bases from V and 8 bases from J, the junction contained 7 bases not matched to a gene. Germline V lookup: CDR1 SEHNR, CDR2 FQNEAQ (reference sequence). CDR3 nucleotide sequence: TGTGCCAGCAGAAGGGACAGGGAACCAGAAAAACTGTTTTTT. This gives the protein CASRRDREPEKLFF.

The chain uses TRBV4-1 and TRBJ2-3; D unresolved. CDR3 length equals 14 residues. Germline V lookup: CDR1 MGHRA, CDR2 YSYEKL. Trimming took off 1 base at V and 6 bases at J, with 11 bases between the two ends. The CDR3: CASSQGGSADTQYF. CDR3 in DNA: TGCGCCAGCAGCCAAGGGGGAAGTGCCGATACGCAGTATTTT.

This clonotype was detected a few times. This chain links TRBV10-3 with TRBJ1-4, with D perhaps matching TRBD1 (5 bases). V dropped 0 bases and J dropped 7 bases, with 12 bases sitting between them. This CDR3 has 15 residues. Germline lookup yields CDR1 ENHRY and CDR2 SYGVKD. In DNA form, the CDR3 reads TGTGCCATCAGTGAGTCGTCCAGGGAGTCTGAAAAACTGTTTTTT. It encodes CAISESSRESEKLFF.

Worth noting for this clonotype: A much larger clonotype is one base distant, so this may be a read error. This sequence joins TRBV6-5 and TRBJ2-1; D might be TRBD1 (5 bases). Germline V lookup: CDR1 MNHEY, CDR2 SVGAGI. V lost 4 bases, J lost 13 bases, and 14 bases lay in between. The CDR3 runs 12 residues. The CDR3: CASSSCKGVQFF. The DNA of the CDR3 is TGTGCCAGCAGTTCTTGCAAAGGGGTACAGTTCTTC.

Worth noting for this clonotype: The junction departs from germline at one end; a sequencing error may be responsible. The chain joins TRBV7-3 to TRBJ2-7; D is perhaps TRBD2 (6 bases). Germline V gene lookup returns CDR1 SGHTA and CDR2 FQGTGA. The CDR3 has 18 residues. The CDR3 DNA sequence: TGTGCCAGCAACCGAGAGGGAAAATGGCGGGGAATGTCCTGCGAGCAGTACTTC. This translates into CASNREGKWRGMSCEQYF.

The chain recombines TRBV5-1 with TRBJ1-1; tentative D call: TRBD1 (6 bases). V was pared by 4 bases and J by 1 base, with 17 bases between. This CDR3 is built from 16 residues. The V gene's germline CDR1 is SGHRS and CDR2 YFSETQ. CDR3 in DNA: TGCGCCAGCAGCGGGTGGGGGGGCGAGTCGAACACTGAAGCTTTCTTT. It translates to CASSGWGGESNTEAFF.